This T cell receptor beta chain came from a study of CD8 T cells in ankylosing spondylitis. This CDR3 has 14 amino acids. Germline CDR1 reads DFQATT; CDR2 reads SNEGSKA (reference sequence). About this clonotype itself: Its antigen is currently unknown. A much larger clone lies one base from this, so it may be a read error.

A single record per CDR3 protein comes from TCRdb applying MiXCR to the 5' RACE reads. The sample holds some 130,000 distinct CDR3 sequences, approximately 7.3% seen once. Study-level points and caveats: Researchers report that disease-linked clones proved CD8+ and relatively rare in peripheral blood. Clones linked to disease were reported to show significant enrichment in matched ankylosing spondylitis synovial fluid.

The sequence derives from a female donor with ankylosing spondylitis or in good health (not recorded which). The chain recombines TRBV20-1 with TRBJ2-5; TRBD2 matches at 7 bases. Sequencing was carried out using blood, either unsorted or a sorted T cell fraction (not recorded which). The CDR3 DNA follows: TGCAGTGCCCAATCCGGGACTACTCAAGAGACCCAGTGCTTC. Translating gives CSAQSGTTQETQCF.